This TCR beta chain was sequenced during a study of T cell changes during pregnancy in multiple sclerosis. CDR1 is MNHNS and CDR2 is SASEGT in the germline V gene. J gave up 2 bases and V 1 base, and 5 bases lay outside the gene matches. The CDR3 runs 16 residues. The assay was immunoSEQ multiplex PCR, and TCRdb's table has in-frame clones only and misses some. The sample records 13,000 or so clones, about nine tenths being singletons. The specimen was CD8+ T cells from peripheral blood mononuclear cells, collected in the first trimester of pregnancy. The V call is TRBV6-1, the J call TRBJ1-5, with TRBD1 matching over 7 bases. The receptor comes from a female donor with multiple sclerosis, enrolled in a pregnancy study. The CDR3 sequence is CASSEGEGQGNQPQHF. CDR3 bases: TGTGCCAGCAGTGAAGGTGAAGGACAGGGCAATCAGCCCCAGCATTTT.